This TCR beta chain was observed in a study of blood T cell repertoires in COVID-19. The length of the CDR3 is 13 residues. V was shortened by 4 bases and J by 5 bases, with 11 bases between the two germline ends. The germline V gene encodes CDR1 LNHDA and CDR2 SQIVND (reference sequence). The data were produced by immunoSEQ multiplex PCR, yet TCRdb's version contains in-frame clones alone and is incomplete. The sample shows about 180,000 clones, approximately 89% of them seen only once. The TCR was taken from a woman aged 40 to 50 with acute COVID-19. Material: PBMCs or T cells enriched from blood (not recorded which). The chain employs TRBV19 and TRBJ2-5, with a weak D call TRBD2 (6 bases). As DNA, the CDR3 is TGTGCCAGTAGTAAATCGGGGAGGGAGACCCAGTACTTC. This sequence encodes CASSKSGRETQYF.